A selection of T cell receptor beta chains follows, all from one sample in a study of HIV-infected children after antiretroviral therapy interruption. MiXCR was run by TCRdb on the 3' RACE reads, yielding one entry per CDR3 protein. The sample carries 30,000 to 40,000 distinct CDR3 sequences, just over 6.5% recorded once. Source: CD45RA+ CD4+ T cells from PBMCs, pooled from several time points, taken from a donor given antiretroviral therapy, either interrupted or continuous. Receptors originate from a pool of human donors with HIV. Both conserved end residues are part of each CDR3. D genes are given only for firm matches.

D: NA
V: TRBV28
J: TRBJ1-2
CDR3: CASSLPGNGYTF

D: NA
V: TRBV5-4
J: TRBJ1-4
CDR3: CASSSSSRAARNEKLFF

D: NA
V: TRBV6-2/TRBV6-3
J: TRBJ1-5
CDR3: CASRNLRQANQPQHF

D: TRBD1
V: TRBV20-1
J: TRBJ2-3
CDR3: CSARGQGGRGTDTQYF

D: NA
V: TRBV12-3/TRBV12-4
J: TRBJ2-7
CDR3: CASSLQGPTYEQYF

D: TRBD1
V: TRBV5-1
J: TRBJ2-1
CDR3: CASSLYRQGVYNEQFF

D: NA
V: TRBV6-2/TRBV6-3
J: TRBJ2-3
CDR3: CASPRTGLTDTQYF

D: TRBD1
V: TRBV9
J: TRBJ1-5
CDR3: CASSVGDRDQPQHF

D: NA
V: TRBV7-2
J: TRBJ1-1
CDR3: CASSLPQGFTEAFF

D: TRBD1
V: TRBV29-1
J: TRBJ1-1
CDR3: CSVEPGGTEAFF